The 8 T cell receptor beta chains below come from one sample, sequenced in a study of blood T cell repertoires in COVID-19. The table came from immunoSEQ multiplex PCR; TCRdb's copy has only in-frame clones and leaves some out. Of 470,000 or so clones in the sample, nearly 90% were seen once. The sequenced sample was PBMCs or T cells enriched from blood (not recorded which). The origin of the receptors is a woman between 18 and 29 years old with acute COVID-19.

CDR3 loop: CASSLSSGGPYEQYF. CDR3 in DNA: TGTGCCAGCAGCCTTTCTAGCGGGGGGCCATACGAGCAGTACTTC. The rearrangement joins TRBV7-9 to TRBJ2-7, with TRBD2 matching 11 bases. Per the germline V gene, CDR1 is SEHNR and CDR2 is FQNEAQ (reference sequence). V lost 5 bases, J lost 4 bases, and 7 bases stayed unmatched. CDR3 length: 15 amino acids.

This chain connects TRBV11-2 to TRBJ2-1; D is perhaps TRBD1 (6 bases). Germline V lookup: CDR1 SGHAT, CDR2 FQNNGV. This CDR3 contains 15 residues. Trimming left V 8 bases short and J 7 bases short, with 21 bases between. The CDR3 sequence is CASSAQWQGMNEQFF. The CDR3, as DNA: TGTGCCAGCTCAGCACAGTGGCAGGGGATGAATGAGCAGTTCTTC.

J is TRBJ2-2 and V is TRBV10-3, with TRBD1 matching 10 bases. This CDR3 spans 15 amino acids. Germline CDR1 is ENHRY and CDR2 is SYGVKD. Trimming took 5 bases from V and 4 from J; bases not matched to a gene: 4. The CDR3: CAISPGTGVTGELFF. Written as DNA, the CDR3 is TGTGCCATCAGTCCCGGGACAGGGGTCACCGGGGAGCTGTTTTTT.

The chain has TRBV19 and TRBJ2-1; TRBD2 agrees at 8 bases. The CDR3 spans 16 residues. Germline loops: CDR1 LNHDA, CDR2 SQIVND (reference sequence). The V gene end was trimmed by 0 bases and the J gene end by 4 bases; junction bases not matched to a gene: 5. The CDR3 reads CASSIDTGGPYNEQFF. In DNA form, the CDR3 reads TGTGCCAGTAGTATAGATACGGGAGGGCCTTACAATGAGCAGTTCTTC.

This chain links TRBV6-2 or TRBV6-3 with TRBJ2-1, with a tentative D call TRBD2 (6 bases). V was trimmed by 2 bases and J by 4 bases, leaving 9 bases between them. The length of the CDR3 is 14 residues. Germline lookup yields CDR1 MNHEY and CDR2 SVGEGT. In nucleotides, the CDR3 is TGTGCCAGCAGTTACGGGGGACTTTACAATGAGCAGTTCTTC. Translating gives CASSYGGLYNEQFF.

V and J are TRBV2 and TRBJ1-1; a possible D gene is TRBD1 (6 bases). V lost 4 bases and J lost 7, with 10 bases in between. The CDR3 is made up of 12 amino acids. Per germline, CDR1 SNHLY and CDR2 FYNNEI. In DNA form, the CDR3 reads TGTGCCAGCAGTGGCGGGGGCAGTGAAGCTTTCTTT. Amino acid sequence: CASSGGGSEAFF.

The chain's CDR3 is CASSHQTGTLNTEAFF. CDR3 coding DNA: TGTGCCAGCAGCCATCAAACCGGGACATTGAACACTGAAGCTTTCTTT. V and J are TRBV11-2 and TRBJ1-1; D is perhaps TRBD1 (6 bases). CDR3 length equals 16 residues. Trimming removed 5 bases at V and 0 bases at J, with 16 bases between. Looked up from germline, CDR1 is SGHAT and CDR2 is FQNNGV.

This clone was observed a few times. This rearrangement joins TRBV29-1 to TRBJ1-2; 7 bases fit TRBD1. J lost 0 bases, V lost 7 bases, and 11 bases had no gene match. The CDR3 runs 15 residues. Germline V gives CDR1 SQVTM, CDR2 ANQGSEA. The CDR3 bases are TGCAGCGCTGGACAGGCCCCTCCTTCTAACTATGGCTACACCTTC. The encoded protein is CSAGQAPPSNYGYTF. Looking up the rest from reference TRBV29-1 and TRBJ1-2 gives the full variable domain: SAVISQKPSRDICQRGTSLTIQCQVDSQVTMMFWYRQQPGQSLTLIATANQGSEATYESGFVIDKFPISRPNLTFSTLTVSNMSPEDSSIYLCSAGQAPPSNYGYTFGSGTRLTVV.